This passage covers 28 T cell receptor beta chains from one sample sequenced in a study of human T cells and chemical hapten exposure. Someone pulled total RNA out of unfractionated whole blood. From the 5' RACE reads, TCRdb called clonotypes with MiXCR, one entry per CDR3 protein. The table records 110,000 or so distinct CDR3 sequences, 19% of them present only once. The receptors come from a human donor in good health.

The V and J genes are TRBV12-3 or TRBV12-4 and TRBJ2-3, with a weak D call TRBD2 (5 bases). V was shortened by 7 bases and J by 4 bases, with 15 bases between the two germline ends. The CDR3 covers 14 residues. As DNA, the CDR3 is TGTGCCAGCACCAAGGACTCGCTGCCAGATACGCAGTATTTT. Translation: CASTKDSLPDTQYF.

The chain links TRBV20-1 to TRBJ2-1, with 7 positions matching TRBD2. The ends lost 2 bases at V and 7 bases at J; junction bases unmatched: 17. Looked up from germline, CDR1 is DFQATT and CDR2 is SNEGSKA (reference sequence). The CDR3 contains 17 residues. In DNA, the CDR3 is TGCAGTGCTAGATCTTTGGGGCTAGCGGAAGGTCGAAATGAGCAGTTCTTC. Translating it yields CSARSLGLAEGRNEQFF.

There are a few counts of this clonotype. The CDR3, as DNA: TGCAGTGCCCACCACCCCGGGACAGGGGGTGTCAACACCTTC. It specifies CSAHHPGTGGVNTF. The rearrangement uses TRBV20-1 and TRBJ1-2, with 11 bases lining up with TRBD1. Trimming at V came to 6 bases and at J to 12 bases, leaving 15 bases not matched to a gene. The CDR3 spans 14 residues. Germline CDR1 DFQATT, CDR2 SNEGSKA (reference sequence).

In this sample, this clonotype turned up a few times. This chain joins TRBV20-1 and TRBJ2-3; D is uncertain. With 4 bases removed from V and 3 bases from J, the gap between germline ends came to 5 bases. Germline V lookup: CDR1 DFQATT, CDR2 SNEGSKA (reference sequence). The length of the CDR3 is 11 residues. For the CDR3, the DNA is TGCAGTGCTACTACTACAGATACGCAGTATTTT. Translation: CSATTTDTQYF.

This clonotype was seen only a few times. This chain joins TRBV28 and TRBJ2-3; 8 nucleotides line up with TRBD2. V was clipped by 7 bases and J by 5 bases; unmatched bases: 17. The germline V gene has CDR1 MDHEN and CDR2 SYDVKM. The CDR3 has 17 residues. CDR3 DNA sequence: TGTGCCAGCACTTTCTCGGTAGGAGCGGGAGTGAGAGATACGCAGTATTTT. Its protein product is CASTFSVGAGVRDTQYF.

This clonotype was detected many times. The chain uses TRBV2 and TRBJ1-5; 8 bases map to TRBD1. The germline gives CDR1 SNHLY, CDR2 FYNNEI. V shed 6 bases, J shed 5 bases, and the junction held 3 bases outside the gene matches. This CDR3 has 13 amino acids. The CDR3 is CASRGTGDQPQHF. CDR3 sequence (DNA): TGTGCCAGCAGGGGGACAGGCGATCAGCCCCAGCATTTT.

This clonotype was recorded many times. The V and J genes are TRBV11-2 and TRBJ2-7; 8 nucleotides match TRBD1. The V and J ends lost 1 base and 4 bases, in that order; junction bases with no gene match: 6. CDR3 length equals 15 residues. Germline CDR1 reads SGHAT; CDR2 reads FQNNGV. CDR3 amino acids: CASSLGPGGPYEQYF. DNA of the CDR3: TGTGCCAGCAGCTTAGGTCCAGGGGGCCCTTACGAGCAGTACTTC.

In this sample, this clonotype turned up a few times. The chain carries TRBV12-3 or TRBV12-4 and TRBJ1-1; 10 bases align to TRBD1. The trim removed 3 bases at V and 5 bases at J, leaving 9 bases unmatched. CDR3 size: 16 residues. The chain's CDR3 is CASSLTGGAFGTEAFF. The CDR3 DNA reads TGTGCCAGCAGTTTGACAGGGGGCGCGTTCGGTACTGAAGCTTTCTTT.

The chain joins TRBV9 to TRBJ2-3; maybe TRBD1 (5 bases). Germline CDR1 SGDLS, CDR2 YYNGEE. The CDR3 has 15 residues. The V and J ends lost 0 bases and 4 bases respectively, with 12 bases between them. DNA for the CDR3: TGTGCCAGCAGCGTAGGGGGCCCCCCCCCAGATACGCAGTATTTT. This encodes CASSVGGPPPDTQYF.

The chain's CDR3 is CASSGKEGRSNQPQHF. CDR3 nucleotides: TGTGCCAGCAGTGGAAAGGAGGGAAGAAGCAATCAGCCCCAGCATTTT. The V and J genes are TRBV2 and TRBJ1-5, with D hard to call. CDR1 and CDR2 from the germline V gene are SNHLY and FYNNEI. The V end was cut by 4 bases, the J end by 1 base, with 14 bases between. The CDR3 contains 16 residues.

This clonotype was picked up a small number of times. This chain links TRBV15 with TRBJ2-2; D ambiguous. Germline assignment: CDR1 LNHNV and CDR2 YYDKDF (reference sequence). The CDR3 extends over 12 amino acids. V lost 5 bases to trimming and J lost 4 bases, with 5 bases between them. The CDR3 DNA reads as TGTGCCACCAGCTCAACCACCGGGGAGCTGTTTTTT. It specifies CATSSTTGELFF.

This clonotype was observed a handful of times. V usage is TRBV20-1 and J usage is TRBJ2-7; 7 bases fit TRBD1. The germline CDR1 and CDR2 sequences are DFQATT and SNEGSKA (reference sequence). This CDR3 comprises 15 residues. V lost 1 base and J lost 6; bases outside the gene matches: 12. CDR3 nucleotide sequence: TGCAGTGCTAGAGGAATGACAGGGATAACGGGCGAGCAGTACTTC. This gives the protein CSARGMTGITGEQYF.

This clonotype was detected a few times. This sequence joins TRBV18 and TRBJ1-1, with D perhaps TRBD1 (6 bases). The V gene's germline CDR1 is KGHSH and CDR2 LQKENI. CDR3 length: 13 amino acids. Trimming pared 4 bases from V and 5 bases from J, leaving 11 bases between. The CDR3 reads CASSLDRKTEAFF. The CDR3 nucleotides read TGTGCCAGCTCACTTGACAGGAAAACTGAAGCTTTCTTT. Full variable domain (rest looked up from reference TRBV18 and TRBJ1-1): NAGVMQNPRHLVRRRGQEARLRCSPMKGHSHVYWYRQLPEEGLKFMVYLQKENIIDESGMPKERFSAEFPKEGPSILRIQQVVRGDSAAYFCASSLDRKTEAFFGQGTRLTVV.

The CDR3 loop reads CASRETGSYYNEQFF. The CDR3 DNA is TGTGCCAGCAGGGAAACAGGGAGCTACTACAATGAGCAGTTCTTC. The chain has TRBV7-2 and TRBJ2-1, with a tentative D call TRBD1 (6 bases). Trimming stripped 6 bases from V and 3 bases from J, with 15 bases between. CDR3 length equals 15 residues. The germline gives CDR1 SGHTA, CDR2 FQGNSA.

This clonotype was detected a few times. This chain joins TRBV12-3 or TRBV12-4 and TRBJ2-7; 7 positions agree with TRBD1. This CDR3 has 12 amino acids. The J segment lost 12 bases and the V segment lost 7 bases, leaving 12 bases of the junction unmatched. For the CDR3, the DNA is TGTGCCAGCACCAGGGGGATGGACAGCTGGTACTTC. Amino acid sequence: CASTRGMDSWYF.

The V and J genes are TRBV29-1 and TRBJ2-3, with a weak D call TRBD1 (5 bases). Germline V gives CDR1 SQVTM, CDR2 ANQGSEA. The CDR3 spans 13 residues. Trimming took 3 bases from V and 2 from J, leaving 9 bases between them. CDR3 amino acids: CSVDKGITDTQYF. Here the CDR3 DNA reads TGCAGCGTTGACAAGGGGATCACAGATACGCAGTATTTT.

This clonotype has a handful of counts. The V gene is TRBV28, the J gene TRBJ2-7; D may be TRBD2 (6 bases). The CDR3 has 14 amino acids. With 8 bases removed from V and 1 base from J, the gap between germline ends came to 15 bases. From germline, CDR1 is MDHEN and CDR2 SYDVKM. Written as DNA, the CDR3 is TGTGCCAGCTTCCCTGGGGGGAGTTCCTACGAGCAGTACTTC. Translating gives CASFPGGSSYEQYF.

DNA of the CDR3: TGCGCCAGCAGCCATTATACGGAAAGCTCCTACGAGCAGTACTTC. Protein: CASSHYTESSYEQYF. This chain joins TRBV4-1 and TRBJ2-7; no firm D call. Per germline, CDR1 MGHRA and CDR2 YSYEKL. This CDR3 is 15 amino acids long. Trimming removed 3 bases at V and 0 bases at J, with 12 bases between.

J is TRBJ1-3 and V is TRBV4-2, with TRBD1 matching 8 bases. V was pared by 0 bases and J by 1 base, with 5 bases of the junction left unmatched. Looked up from germline, CDR1 is LGHNA and CDR2 is YNFKEQ. This CDR3 is built from 17 residues. The CDR3 here is CASSQDLTGVSGNTIYF. For the CDR3, the DNA is TGTGCCAGCAGCCAAGATCTGACAGGGGTATCTGGAAACACCATATATTTT.

The V call is TRBV5-6, the J call TRBJ2-6; D is unresolved. Between the trimmed V and J ends, which lost 0 bases and 0 bases, there was a span of 7 bases. The CDR3 runs 16 residues. From germline, CDR1 is SGHDT and CDR2 YYEEEE. In nucleotides, the CDR3 is TGTGCCAGCAGCTTGGGACTGAACTCTGGGGCCAACGTCCTGACTTTC. Its translation is CASSLGLNSGANVLTF.

The gene calls are TRBV28 and TRBJ1-1; 8 nucleotides agree with TRBD1. The CDR3 loop spans 17 amino acids. Trimming cost V 6 bases and J 0 bases; bases outside gene matches: 12. CDR1 is MDHEN, CDR2 SYDVKM, per germline. In DNA, the CDR3 is TGTGCCAGCAGCTCAGACAGGGGTGCCGATATGAACACTGAAGCTTTCTTT. Amino acids: CASSSDRGADMNTEAFF.

CDR3 sequence (DNA): TGTGCCAGCAGCCGAGGAGGACTAGCGGCTACCTACGAGCAGTACTTC. Amino acid sequence: CASSRGGLAATYEQYF. V gene TRBV5-5 combines with J gene TRBJ2-7; 10 bases are a match to TRBD2. This CDR3 spans 16 amino acids. The germline V gene encodes CDR1 SGHKS and CDR2 YYEKEE (reference sequence). The V gene end was trimmed by 4 bases and the J gene end by 2 bases; junction bases not matched to a gene: 9.

This clonotype occurred a few times. This sequence joins TRBV14 and TRBJ1-4; 7 nucleotides align to TRBD1. From germline, CDR1 is SGHDN and CDR2 FVKESK. Unmatched junction bases numbered 2, after V lost 1 base and J lost 3 bases. CDR3 size: 15 residues. CDR3 loop: CASSQAGGANEKLFF. The CDR3 DNA is TGTGCCAGCAGCCAAGCAGGGGGGGCTAATGAAAAACTGTTTTTT. Based on the CDR3 plus reference TRBV14 and TRBJ1-4, the full variable domain is EAGVTQFPSHSVIEKGQTVTLRCDPISGHDNLYWYRRVMGKEIKFLLHFVKESKQDESGMPNNRFLAERTGGTYSTLKVQPAELEDSGVYFCASSQAGGANEKLFFGSGTQLSVL.

This chain links TRBV19 with TRBJ2-1; 8 bases agree with TRBD2. The CDR3 covers 16 residues. V lost 6 bases to trimming and J lost 5 bases; unmatched junction nucleotides: 12. Germline CDR1 and CDR2: LNHDA and SQIVND (reference sequence). The CDR3 is CASSKPPGLGNNEQFF. The CDR3 nucleotides read TGTGCCAGTAGCAAGCCCCCGGGACTAGGGAACAATGAGCAGTTCTTC.

The chain uses TRBV29-1 and TRBJ2-1; D tentatively fits TRBD1 or TRBD2 (5 bases each). This CDR3 comprises 13 residues. Germline V gene data show CDR1 as SQVTM and CDR2 as ANQGSEA. V was trimmed by 6 bases and J by 12 bases, leaving 21 bases between them. CDR3 DNA: TGCAGCGTAAGGGACGGGTTAAGGAGTGGGCAGTTCTTC. This sequence encodes CSVRDGLRSGQFF.

This clonotype was found a few times. The chain recombines TRBV10-3 with TRBJ1-1; D unclear. V was pared by 3 bases and J by 5 bases, with 10 bases between. The CDR3 sequence is 13 residues long. Germline-derived CDR1 and CDR2 are ENHRY and SYGVKD. DNA of the CDR3: TGTGCCATCAGTGACATGCTGTTTACTGAAGCTTTCTTT. Its translation is CAISDMLFTEAFF.

This clonotype was picked up a small number of times. This rearrangement joins TRBV27 to TRBJ2-7, with D maybe TRBD2 (6 bases). The length of the CDR3 is 13 residues. Trimming left V 3 bases short and J 6 bases short, with 12 bases between. The germline CDR1 and CDR2 sequences are MNHEY and SMNVEV (reference sequence). For the CDR3, the DNA is TGTGCCAGCAGTTTCCCTGGCGGGATCGAGCAGTACTTC. Its protein product is CASSFPGGIEQYF.

The CDR3 here is CASSFDQSETQYF. The DNA for the CDR3 is TGTGCCAGCTCATTTGACCAGAGTGAGACCCAGTACTTC. The V call is TRBV18, the J call TRBJ2-5; D remains unclear. Germline V gene data show CDR1 as KGHSH and CDR2 as LQKENI. The V end was cut by 5 bases, the J end by 5 bases, with 12 bases between. The CDR3 totals 13 residues.